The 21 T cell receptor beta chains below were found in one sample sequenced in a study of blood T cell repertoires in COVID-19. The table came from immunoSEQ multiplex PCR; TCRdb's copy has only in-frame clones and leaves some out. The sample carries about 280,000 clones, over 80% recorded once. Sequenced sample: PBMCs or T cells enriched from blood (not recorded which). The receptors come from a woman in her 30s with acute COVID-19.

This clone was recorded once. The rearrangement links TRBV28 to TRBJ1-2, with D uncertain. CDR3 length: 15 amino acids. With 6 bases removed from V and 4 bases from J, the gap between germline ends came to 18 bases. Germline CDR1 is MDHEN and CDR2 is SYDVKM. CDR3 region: CASRYEAAGFYGYTF. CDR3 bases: TGTGCCAGCAGGTACGAGGCCGCCGGCTTCTATGGCTACACCTTC.

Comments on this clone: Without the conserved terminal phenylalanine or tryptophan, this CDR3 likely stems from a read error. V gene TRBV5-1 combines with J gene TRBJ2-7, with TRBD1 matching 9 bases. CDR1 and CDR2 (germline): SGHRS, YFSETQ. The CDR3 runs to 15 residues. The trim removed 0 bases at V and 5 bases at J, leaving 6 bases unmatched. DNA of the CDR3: TGCGCCAGCAGCTTGGATACAGGGGGCTTGGACGAGCAGTACCTC. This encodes CASSLDTGGLDEQYL.

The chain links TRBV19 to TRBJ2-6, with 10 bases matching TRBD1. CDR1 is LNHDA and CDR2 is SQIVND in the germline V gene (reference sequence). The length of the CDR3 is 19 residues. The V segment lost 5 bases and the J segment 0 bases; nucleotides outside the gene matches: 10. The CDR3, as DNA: TGTGCCAGTAGTCCCGGACAGGGGGGTCCCCTCTCTGGGGCCAACGTCCTGACTTTC. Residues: CASSPGQGGPLSGANVLTF. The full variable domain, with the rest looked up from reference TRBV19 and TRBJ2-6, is DGGITQSPKYLFRKEGQNVTLSCEQNLNHDAMYWYRQDPGQGLRLIYYSQIVNDFQKGDIAEGYSVSREKKESFPLTVTSAQKNPTAFYLCASSPGQGGPLSGANVLTFGAGSRLTVL.

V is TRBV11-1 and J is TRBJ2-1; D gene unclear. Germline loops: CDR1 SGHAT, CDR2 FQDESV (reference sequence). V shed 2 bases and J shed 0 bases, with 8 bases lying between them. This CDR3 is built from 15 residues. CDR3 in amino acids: CASSLNSNSYNEQFF. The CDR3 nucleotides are TGTGCCAGCAGCTTAAACAGTAACTCCTACAATGAGCAGTTCTTC.

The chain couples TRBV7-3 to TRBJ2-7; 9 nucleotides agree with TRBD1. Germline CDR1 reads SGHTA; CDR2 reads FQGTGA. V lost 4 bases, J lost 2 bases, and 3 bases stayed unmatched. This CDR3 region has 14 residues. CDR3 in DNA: TGTGCCAGCAGCTCCGGGACAGGGCCCTACGAGCAGTACTTC. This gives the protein CASSSGTGPYEQYF.

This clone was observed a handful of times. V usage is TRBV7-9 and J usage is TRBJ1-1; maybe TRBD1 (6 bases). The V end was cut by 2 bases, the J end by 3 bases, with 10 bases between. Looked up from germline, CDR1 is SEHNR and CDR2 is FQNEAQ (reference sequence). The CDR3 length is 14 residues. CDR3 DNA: TGTGCCAGCAGCTTACAGGGGTCGGACACTGAAGCTTTCTTT. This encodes CASSLQGSDTEAFF. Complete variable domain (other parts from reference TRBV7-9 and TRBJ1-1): DTGVSQNPRHKITKRGQNVTFRCDPISEHNRLYWYRQTLGQGPEFLTYFQNEAQLEKSRLLSDRFSAERPKGSFSTLEIQRTEQGDSAMYLCASSLQGSDTEAFFGQGTRLTVV.

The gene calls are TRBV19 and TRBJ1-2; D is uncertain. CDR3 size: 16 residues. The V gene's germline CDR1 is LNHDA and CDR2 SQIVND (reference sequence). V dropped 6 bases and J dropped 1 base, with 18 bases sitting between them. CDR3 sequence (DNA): TGTGCCAGTAGCCCAGAAACCATACGCATTAACTATGGCTACACCTTC. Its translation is CASSPETIRINYGYTF.

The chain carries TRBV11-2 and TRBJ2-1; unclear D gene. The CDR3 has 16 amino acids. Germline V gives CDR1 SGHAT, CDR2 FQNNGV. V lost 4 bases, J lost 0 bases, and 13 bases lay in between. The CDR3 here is CASSSRLESSYNEQFF. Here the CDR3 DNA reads TGTGCCAGCAGCTCCCGCTTAGAGAGCTCCTACAATGAGCAGTTCTTC. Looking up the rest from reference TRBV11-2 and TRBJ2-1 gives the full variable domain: EAGVAQSPRYKIIEKRQSVAFWCNPISGHATLYWYQQILGQGPKLLIQFQNNGVVDDSQLPKDRFSAERLKGVDSTLKIQPAKLEDSAVYLCASSSRLESSYNEQFFGPGTRLTVL.

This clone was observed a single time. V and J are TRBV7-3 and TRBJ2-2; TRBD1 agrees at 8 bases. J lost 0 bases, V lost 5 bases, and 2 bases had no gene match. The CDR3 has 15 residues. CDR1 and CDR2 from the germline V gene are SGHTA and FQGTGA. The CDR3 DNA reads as TGTGCCAGCAGCCCGGACAGGGCGAACACCGGGGAGCTGTTTTTT. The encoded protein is CASSPDRANTGELFF.

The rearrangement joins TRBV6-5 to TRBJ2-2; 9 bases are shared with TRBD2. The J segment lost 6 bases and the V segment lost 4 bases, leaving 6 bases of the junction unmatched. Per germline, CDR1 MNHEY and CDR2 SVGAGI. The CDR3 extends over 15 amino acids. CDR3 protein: CASSLAGAVSGELFF. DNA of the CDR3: TGTGCCAGCAGTTTAGCGGGAGCTGTTTCCGGGGAGCTGTTTTTT.

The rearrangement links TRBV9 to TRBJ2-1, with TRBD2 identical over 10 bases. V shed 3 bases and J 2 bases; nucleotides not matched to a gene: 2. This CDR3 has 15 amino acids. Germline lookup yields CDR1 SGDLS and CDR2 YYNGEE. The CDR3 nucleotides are TGTGCCAGCAGCGGGACTAGCGGAACCTACAATGAGCAGTTCTTC. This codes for CASSGTSGTYNEQFF.

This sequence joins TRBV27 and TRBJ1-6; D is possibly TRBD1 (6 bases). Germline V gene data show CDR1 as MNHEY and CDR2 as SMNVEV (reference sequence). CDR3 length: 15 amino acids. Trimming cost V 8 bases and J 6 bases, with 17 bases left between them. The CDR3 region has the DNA TGTGCCAGCCGTGCCGGACAGTCAGTTAATTCACCCCTCCACTTT. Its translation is CASRAGQSVNSPLHF.

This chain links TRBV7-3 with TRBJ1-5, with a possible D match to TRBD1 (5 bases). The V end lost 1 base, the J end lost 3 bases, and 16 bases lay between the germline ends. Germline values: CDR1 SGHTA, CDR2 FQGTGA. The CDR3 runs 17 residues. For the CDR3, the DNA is TGTGCCAGCAGCTTAATTTCGCGGGGGAGCATCAATCAGCCCCAGCATTTT. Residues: CASSLISRGSINQPQHF.

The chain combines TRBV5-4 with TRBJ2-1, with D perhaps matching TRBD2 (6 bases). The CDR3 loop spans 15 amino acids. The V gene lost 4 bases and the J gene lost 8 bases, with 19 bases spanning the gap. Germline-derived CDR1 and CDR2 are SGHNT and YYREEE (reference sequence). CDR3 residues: CASSNRDWGLDEQFF. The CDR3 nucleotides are TGTGCCAGCAGCAACCGGGACTGGGGTTTAGATGAGCAGTTCTTC.

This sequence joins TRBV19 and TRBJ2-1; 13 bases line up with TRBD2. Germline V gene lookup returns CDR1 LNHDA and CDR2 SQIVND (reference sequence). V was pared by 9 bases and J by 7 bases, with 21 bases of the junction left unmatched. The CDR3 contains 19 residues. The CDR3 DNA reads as TGTGCCAGCAATGACAGGGGGACTAGCGGGAACCACCTGGAGAATGAGCAGTTCTTC. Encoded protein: CASNDRGTSGNHLENEQFF.

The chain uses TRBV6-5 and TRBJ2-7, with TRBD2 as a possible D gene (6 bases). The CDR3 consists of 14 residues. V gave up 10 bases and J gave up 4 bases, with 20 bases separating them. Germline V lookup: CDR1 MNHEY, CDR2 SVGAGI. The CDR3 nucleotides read TGTGCCACCGGGCGGGGCGGGAACCTTTACGAGCAGTACTTC. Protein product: CATGRGGNLYEQYF.

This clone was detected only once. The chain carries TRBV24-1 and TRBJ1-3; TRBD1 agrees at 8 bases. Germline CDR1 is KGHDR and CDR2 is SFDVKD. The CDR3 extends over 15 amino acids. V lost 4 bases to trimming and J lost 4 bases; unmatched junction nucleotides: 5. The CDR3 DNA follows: TGTGCCACCAGTGAATCCGGGACAGGCGGAAACACCATATATTTT. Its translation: CATSESGTGGNTIYF.

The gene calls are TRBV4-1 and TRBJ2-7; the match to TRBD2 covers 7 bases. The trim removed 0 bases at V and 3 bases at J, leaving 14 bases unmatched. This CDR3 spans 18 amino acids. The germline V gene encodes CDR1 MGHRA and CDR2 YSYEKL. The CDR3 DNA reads TGCGCCAGCAGCCAAGAAAGGCAGGCTCGACTAGCAGTCTACGAGCAGTACTTC. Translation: CASSQERQARLAVYEQYF.

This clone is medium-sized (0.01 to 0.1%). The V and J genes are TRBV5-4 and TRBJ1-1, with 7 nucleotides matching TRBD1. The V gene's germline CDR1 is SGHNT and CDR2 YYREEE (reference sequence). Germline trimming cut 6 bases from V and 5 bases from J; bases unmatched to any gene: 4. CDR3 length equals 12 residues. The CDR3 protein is CASTQGGTEAFF. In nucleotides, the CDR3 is TGTGCCAGCACCCAGGGGGGAACTGAAGCTTTCTTT.

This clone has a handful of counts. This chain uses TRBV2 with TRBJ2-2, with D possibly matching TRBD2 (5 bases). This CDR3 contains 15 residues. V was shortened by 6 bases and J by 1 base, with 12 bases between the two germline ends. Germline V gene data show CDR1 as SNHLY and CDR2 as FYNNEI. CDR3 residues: CASRTAGENTGELFF. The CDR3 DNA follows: TGTGCCAGCAGGACGGCCGGGGAGAACACCGGGGAGCTGTTTTTT.

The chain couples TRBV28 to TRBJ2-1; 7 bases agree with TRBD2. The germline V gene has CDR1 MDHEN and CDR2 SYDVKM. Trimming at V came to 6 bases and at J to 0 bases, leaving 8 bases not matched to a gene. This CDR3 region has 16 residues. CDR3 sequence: CASSQFGGDSYNEQFF. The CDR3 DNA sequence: TGTGCCAGCAGCCAATTTGGGGGGGACTCCTACAATGAGCAGTTCTTC. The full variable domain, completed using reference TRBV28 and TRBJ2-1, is DVKVTQSSRYLVKRTGEKVFLECVQDMDHENMFWYRQDPGLGLRLIYFSYDVKMKEKGDIPEGYSVSREKKERFSLILESASTNQTSMYLCASSQFGGDSYNEQFFGPGTRLTVL.